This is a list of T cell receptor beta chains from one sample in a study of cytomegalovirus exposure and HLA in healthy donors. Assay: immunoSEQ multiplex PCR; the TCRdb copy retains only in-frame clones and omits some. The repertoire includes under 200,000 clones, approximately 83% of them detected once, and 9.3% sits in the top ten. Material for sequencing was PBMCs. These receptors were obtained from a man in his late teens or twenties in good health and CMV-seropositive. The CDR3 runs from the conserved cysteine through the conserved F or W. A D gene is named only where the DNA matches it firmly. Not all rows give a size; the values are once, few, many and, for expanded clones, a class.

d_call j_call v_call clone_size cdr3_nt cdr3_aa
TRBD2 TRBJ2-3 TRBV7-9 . TGTGCCAGCAGGCGTAGCGGGGGGGCCTCAGATACGCAGTATTTT CASRRSGGASDTQYF
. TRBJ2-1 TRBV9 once TGTGCCAGCAGCGGTACACAGAACAATGAGCAGTTCTTC CASSGTQNNEQFF
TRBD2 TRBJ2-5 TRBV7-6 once TGTGCCAGCAGCCAAACACGCCCTAGCGGAAACCAAGAGACCCAGTACTTC CASSQTRPSGNQETQYF
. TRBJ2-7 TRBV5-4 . TGTGCCAGCAGCCCGGGGGGCAAACCCAGCTCCTACGAGCAGTACTTC CASSPGGKPSSYEQYF
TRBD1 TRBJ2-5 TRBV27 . TGTGCCAGCAGTCTTTTAGGACAGGGGCCTAAAAAAGAGACCCAGTACTTC CASSLLGQGPKKETQYF
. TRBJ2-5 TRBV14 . TGTGCCAGCAGCCAACTAGAGACCCAGTACTTC CASSQLETQYF
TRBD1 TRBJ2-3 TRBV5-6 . TGTGCCAGCAGCTTACTACAGGGGGCAGATACGCAGTATTTT CASSLLQGADTQYF
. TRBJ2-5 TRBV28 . TGTGCCAACAGTCTAAGGAGCTACCGGGAGACCCAGTACTTC CANSLRSYRETQYF
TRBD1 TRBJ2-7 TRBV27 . TGTGCCAGCAGGCAACAGGGGTTATGGACCTACGAGCAGTACTTC CASRQQGLWTYEQYF
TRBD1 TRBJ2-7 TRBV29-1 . TGCAGCGTTGAAGATCCGGACAGGGAATCACCCTACGAGCAGTACTTC CSVEDPDRESPYEQYF
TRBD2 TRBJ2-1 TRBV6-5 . TGTGCCAGCAGTTACCGCCGCGGGGGGGCCTACAATGAGCAGTTCTTC CASSYRRGGAYNEQFF
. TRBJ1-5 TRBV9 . TGTGCCAGCAGCGTAACAGGTTATAGCAATCAGCCCCAGCATTTT CASSVTGYSNQPQHF
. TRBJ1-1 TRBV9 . TGTGCCAGCAGCAAAGGAGGAACTGAAGCTTTCTTT CASSKGGTEAFF
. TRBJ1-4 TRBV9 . TGTGCCAGCAGCCTATCCCCGGGAGACCCAACCAATGAAAAACTGTTTTTT CASSLSPGDPTNEKLFF
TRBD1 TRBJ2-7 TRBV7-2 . TGTGCCAGCAGCTCCGTGGGACAGGTTGGGGAGCAGTACTTC CASSSVGQVGEQYF
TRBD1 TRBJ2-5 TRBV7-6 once TGTGCCAGCAGCTTAGTTTGGCAGGGGGATGCCCAAGAGACCCAGTACTTC CASSLVWQGDAQETQYF
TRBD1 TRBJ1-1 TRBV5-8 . TGTGCCAGCAGCACTACCGGGACAGGGATCGGTGAAGCTTTCTTT CASSTTGTGIGEAFF
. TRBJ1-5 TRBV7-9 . TGTGCCAGCAGCTTAGACGGTTGCAATCAGCCCCAGCATTTT CASSLDGCNQPQHF
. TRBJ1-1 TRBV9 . TGTGCCAGCAGCGTAGATTCCAGGAACTTTGAAGCTTTCTTT CASSVDSRNFEAFF
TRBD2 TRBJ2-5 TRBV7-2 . TGTGCCAGCAGCTTAGCGTTACGCGGGGGGAACCAAGAGACCCAGTACTTC CASSLALRGGNQETQYF
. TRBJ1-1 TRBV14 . TGTGCCAGCAGCCAAGTGGGCAGGAACACTGAAGCTTTCTTT CASSQVGRNTEAFF
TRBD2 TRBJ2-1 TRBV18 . TGTGCCAGCTCACCTTTAGCGGGGGGGCCTAATGAGCAGTTCTTC CASSPLAGGPNEQFF
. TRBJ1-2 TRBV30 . TGTGCCTGGAGTGAGTACGAAGGGGAATATGGCTACACCTTC CAWSEYEGEYGYTF
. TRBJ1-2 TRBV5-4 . TGTGCCAGCAGCTTGTACCAGTCAAACCACTATGGCTACACCTTC CASSLYQSNHYGYTF
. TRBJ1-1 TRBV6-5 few TGTGCCAGCAGTTACTCGAGCAGGGGCACCACTGAAGCTTTCTTT CASSYSSRGTTEAFF
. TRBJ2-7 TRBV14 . TGTGCCAGCAGCCAACTGGCAGGGGTCTCCGAGCAGTACTTC CASSQLAGVSEQYF
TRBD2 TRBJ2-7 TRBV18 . TGTGCCAGCTCACCAGGGGCCGGGACTACCTACGAGCAGTACTTC CASSPGAGTTYEQYF
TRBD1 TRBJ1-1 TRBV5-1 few TGCGCCAGCATGGAGACAGGGGCGAACACTGAAGCTTTCTTT CASMETGANTEAFF
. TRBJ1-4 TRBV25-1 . TGTGCCAGCAGTGACCCGAGTACAACTAATGAAAAACTGTTTTTT CASSDPSTTNEKLFF
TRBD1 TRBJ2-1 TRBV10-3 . TGTGCCATCAGTCTGGGTCCGGGACAGGGAAAAAAGGGGCAGGGCAATGAGCAGTTCTTC CAISLGPGQGKKGQGNEQFF
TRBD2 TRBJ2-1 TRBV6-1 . TGTGCCAGCAGTGCCCGGGGGGTAGCGGCCCTTGGGAAGTTCTTC CASSARGVAALGKFF
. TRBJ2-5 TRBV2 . TGTGCCAGCAGGGGAGGAAGTTGGGAGACCCAGTACTTC CASRGGSWETQYF
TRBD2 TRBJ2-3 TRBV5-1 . TGCGCCAGCAGCTCTAGAGGGGGACAGACTAGCGGTATTTCAGATACGCAGTATTTT CASSSRGGQTSGISDTQYF
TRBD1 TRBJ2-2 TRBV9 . TGTGCCAGCAGCGCCCCGGGACAGGGCGCCGGGGAGCTGTTTTTT CASSAPGQGAGELFF